These 8 T cell receptor beta chains share one sample of origin, sequenced in a study of blood T cell repertoires in COVID-19. Profiling relied on immunoSEQ multiplex PCR, and the TCRdb table lists in-frame clones only, not all of them. The repertoire includes 150,000 to 200,000 clones, more than 85% of them detected once, and more than 6.5% sits in the top ten. The specimen was PBMCs or T cells enriched from blood (not recorded which). These receptors all come from a woman in her forties or fifties who had recovered from COVID-19.

This clone was seen a few times. The chain combines TRBV24-1 with TRBJ2-3; tentative D call: TRBD1 (5 bases). V dropped 1 base and J dropped 1 base, with 14 bases sitting between them. The CDR3 loop spans 17 amino acids. Germline V gene sequence: CDR1 KGHDR, CDR2 SFDVKD. Here the CDR3 reads CATSDLSGLSGTDTQYF. The CDR3 bases are TGTGCCACCAGTGATTTATCAGGGTTGTCGGGCACAGATACGCAGTATTTT.

The chain carries TRBV7-9 and TRBJ1-2; 8 nucleotides match TRBD1. The CDR3 sequence is 16 residues long. The V and J ends lost 0 bases and 4 bases, in that order; junction bases with no gene match: 7. Per the germline V gene, CDR1 is SEHNR and CDR2 is FQNEAQ (reference sequence). This CDR3 is CASSLAPGQGTYGYTF. As DNA, the CDR3 is TGTGCCAGCAGCTTAGCACCTGGACAGGGAACCTATGGCTACACCTTC.

V and J are TRBV2 and TRBJ1-4; TRBD1 matches at 7 bases. The V segment lost 7 bases and the J segment 5 bases; nucleotides outside the gene matches: 10. CDR3 length equals 15 residues. Per the germline V gene, CDR1 is SNHLY and CDR2 is FYNNEI. CDR3 loop: CASKAQGPLNEKLFF. CDR3 nucleotide sequence: TGTGCCAGCAAGGCACAGGGGCCTTTAAATGAAAAACTGTTTTTT.

The CDR3 protein is CASSPGQSYEQYF. For the CDR3, the DNA is TGTGCCAGCAGCCCCGGACAGTCCTACGAGCAGTACTTC. The chain employs TRBV7-6 and TRBJ2-7, with D possibly TRBD1 on 6 matching bases. The germline V gene encodes CDR1 SGHVS and CDR2 FNYEAQ. CDR3 length: 13 residues. V was shortened by 5 bases and J by 1 base, with 9 bases between the two germline ends.

This chain uses TRBV18 with TRBJ2-7; 11 bases match TRBD2. The germline gives CDR1 KGHSH, CDR2 LQKENI. Unmatched junction bases numbered 6, after V lost 0 bases and J lost 2 bases. The CDR3 spans 17 residues. Here the CDR3 reads CASSPPSTSGSPYEQYF. Here the CDR3 DNA reads TGTGCCAGCTCACCACCGAGTACTAGCGGGAGCCCCTACGAGCAGTACTTC.

A note on this clone: The same CDR3 can be traced to other DNA sequences in this sample. The chain employs TRBV7-2 and TRBJ1-1; D is unclear. Trimming shortened V by 2 bases and J by 1 base, and 5 bases separated the two germline ends. The CDR3 spans 13 residues. Germline V lookup: CDR1 SGHTA, CDR2 FQGNSA. The CDR3 loop reads CASSLQENTEAFF. The CDR3 DNA is TGTGCCAGCAGCTTACAGGAGAACACTGAAGCTTTCTTT.

V and J are TRBV15 and TRBJ1-5, with D tentatively TRBD1 (5 bases). Germline values: CDR1 LNHNV, CDR2 YYDKDF (reference sequence). This CDR3 comprises 14 residues. With 0 bases removed from V and 4 bases from J, the gap between germline ends came to 7 bases. The CDR3 sequence is CATSRERQNQPQHF. CDR3 DNA: TGTGCCACCAGCAGAGAGAGACAGAATCAGCCCCAGCATTTT.

This chain connects TRBV30 to TRBJ1-4; D gene unclear. The ends were cut back, 2 bases at V and 7 bases at J, with 5 bases in the middle. Germline CDR1 GTSNPN, CDR2 SVGIG (reference sequence). The CDR3 spans 11 residues. CDR3 residues: CAWSRSEKLFF. CDR3 in DNA: TGTGCCTGGAGTAGGAGTGAAAAACTGTTTTTT.